Presented here are 5 T cell receptor beta chains from one specimen sequenced in a study of T-cell memory formation after mild COVID-19. From the 5' RACE reads, TCRdb called clonotypes with MiXCR, one entry per CDR3 protein. The sample has roughly 180,000 distinct CDR3 sequences, about a fifth seen once. The material sequenced was PBMCs or a T cell subset sorted from them (not recorded which). All receptors derive from a man between 18 and 29 years old who had mild COVID-19 (a few samples of this study predate the infection). Cell type and time point are not known.

In its sample, this clonotype was seen a few times. This rearrangement joins TRBV5-1 to TRBJ2-3, with 8 nucleotides matching TRBD2. The CDR3 covers 16 residues. CDR1 and CDR2 (germline): SGHRS, YFSETQ. V lost 1 base, J lost 6 bases, and 10 bases stayed unmatched. The CDR3 nucleotides read TGCGCCAGCAGCTTGTCGGGGCGGGGGGCCTGGGATACGCAGTATTTT. Protein: CASSLSGRGAWDTQYF.

The rearrangement uses TRBV6-2 or TRBV6-3 and TRBJ2-2; D not resolved. Germline loops: CDR1 MNHEY, CDR2 SVGEGT. Trimming pared 4 bases from V and 6 bases from J, leaving 6 bases between. The CDR3 has 12 residues. DNA of the CDR3: TGTGCCAGCAGTTGGGGTCCCGGGGAGCTGTTTTTT. Amino acid sequence: CASSWGPGELFF.

The V call is TRBV30, the J call TRBJ2-3; D remains ambiguous. The ends were cut back, 2 bases at V and 2 bases at J, with 2 bases in the middle. CDR1 GTSNPN and CDR2 SVGIG come from the germline V gene (reference sequence). The CDR3 is 11 amino acids. CDR3 amino acids: CAWSSTDTQYF. The DNA for the CDR3 is TGTGCCTGGAGTTCCACAGATACGCAGTATTTT.

The V gene is TRBV5-8, the J gene TRBJ1-5, with D uncertain. CDR1 and CDR2 from the germline V gene are SGHTS and YDEGEE. With 2 bases removed from V and 3 bases from J, the gap between germline ends came to 9 bases. The CDR3 has 14 amino acids. In nucleotides, the CDR3 is TGTGCCAGCAGCTTCGGAGGTTTCAATCAGCCCCAGCATTTT. Its protein product is CASSFGGFNQPQHF.

This clonotype was recorded many times. The gene calls are TRBV12-3 or TRBV12-4 and TRBJ2-2; 7 bases are shared with TRBD1. This CDR3 region has 13 residues. J was trimmed by 4 bases and V by 7 bases; bases with no gene match: 3. DNA for the CDR3: TGTGCCAGCAAACAGGGGCGCACCGGGGAGCTGTTTTTT. This codes for CASKQGRTGELFF.